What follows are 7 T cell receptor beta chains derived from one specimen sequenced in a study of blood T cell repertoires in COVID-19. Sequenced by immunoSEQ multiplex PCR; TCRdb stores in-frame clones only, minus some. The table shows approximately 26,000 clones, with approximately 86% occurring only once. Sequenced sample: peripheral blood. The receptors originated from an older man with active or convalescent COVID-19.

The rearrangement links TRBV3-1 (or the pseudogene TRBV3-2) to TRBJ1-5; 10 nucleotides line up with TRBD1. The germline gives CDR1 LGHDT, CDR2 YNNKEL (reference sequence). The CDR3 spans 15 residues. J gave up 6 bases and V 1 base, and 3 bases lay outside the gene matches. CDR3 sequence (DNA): TGTGCCAGCAGCCAAGGACAGGGGGCGATTCAGCCCCAGCATTTT. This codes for CASSQGQGAIQPQHF.

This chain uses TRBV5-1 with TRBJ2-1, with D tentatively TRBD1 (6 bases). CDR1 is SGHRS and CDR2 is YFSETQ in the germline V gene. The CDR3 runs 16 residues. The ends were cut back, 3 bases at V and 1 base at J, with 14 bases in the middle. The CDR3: CASSSKTGTSYNEQFF. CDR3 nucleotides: TGCGCCAGCAGCTCTAAGACAGGAACATCCTACAATGAGCAGTTCTTC.

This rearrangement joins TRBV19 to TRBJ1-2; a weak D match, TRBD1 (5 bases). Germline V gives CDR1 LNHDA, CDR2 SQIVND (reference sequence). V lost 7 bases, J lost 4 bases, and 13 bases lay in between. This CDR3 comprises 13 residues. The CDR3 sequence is CASTRQGGYGYTF. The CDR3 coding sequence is TGTGCCAGTACCCGTCAGGGAGGCTATGGCTACACCTTC.

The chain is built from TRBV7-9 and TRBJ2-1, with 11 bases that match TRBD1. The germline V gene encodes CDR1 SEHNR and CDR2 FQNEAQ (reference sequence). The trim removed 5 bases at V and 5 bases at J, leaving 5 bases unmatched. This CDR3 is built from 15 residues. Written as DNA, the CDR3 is TGTGCCAGCAGCGTTGGACAGGGGGCCCACAATGAGCAGTTCTTC. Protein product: CASSVGQGAHNEQFF.

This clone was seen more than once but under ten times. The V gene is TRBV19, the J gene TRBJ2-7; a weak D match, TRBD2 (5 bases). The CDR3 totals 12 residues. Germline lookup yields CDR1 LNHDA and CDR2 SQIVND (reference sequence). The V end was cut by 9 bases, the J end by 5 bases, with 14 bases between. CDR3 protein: CASGIGTHEQYF. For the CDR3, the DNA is TGTGCCAGCGGGATCGGCACCCACGAGCAGTACTTC.

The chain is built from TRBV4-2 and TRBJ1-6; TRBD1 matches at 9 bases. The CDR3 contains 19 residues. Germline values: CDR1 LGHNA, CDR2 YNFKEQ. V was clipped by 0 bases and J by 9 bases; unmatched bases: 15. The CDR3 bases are TGTGCCAGCAGCCAAGAAAGGCCCACCGGGACAGGGTCTTTTTCACCCCTCCACTTT. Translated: CASSQERPTGTGSFSPLHF.

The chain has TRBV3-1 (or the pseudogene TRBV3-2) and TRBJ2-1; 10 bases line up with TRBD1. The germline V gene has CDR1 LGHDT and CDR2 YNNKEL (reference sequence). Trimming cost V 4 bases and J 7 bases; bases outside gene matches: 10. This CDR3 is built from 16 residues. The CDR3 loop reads CASSLVGRDRGNEQFF. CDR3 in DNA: TGTGCCAGCAGCCTTGTTGGCCGGGACAGGGGAAATGAGCAGTTCTTC.